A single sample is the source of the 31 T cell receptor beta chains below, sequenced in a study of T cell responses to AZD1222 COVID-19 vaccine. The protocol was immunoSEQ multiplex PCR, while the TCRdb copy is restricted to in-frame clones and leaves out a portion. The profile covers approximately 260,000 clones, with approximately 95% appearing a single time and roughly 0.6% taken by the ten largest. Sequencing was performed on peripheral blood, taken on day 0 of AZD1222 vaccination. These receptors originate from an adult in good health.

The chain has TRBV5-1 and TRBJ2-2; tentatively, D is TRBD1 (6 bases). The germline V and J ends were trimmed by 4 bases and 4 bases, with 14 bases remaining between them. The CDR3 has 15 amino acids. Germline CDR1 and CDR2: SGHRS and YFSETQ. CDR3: CASSLGWGRTGELFF. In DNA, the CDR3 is TGCGCCAGCAGCCTGGGATGGGGGCGCACCGGGGAGCTGTTTTTT. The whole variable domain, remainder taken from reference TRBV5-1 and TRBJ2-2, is KAGVTQTPRYLIKTRGQQVTLSCSPISGHRSVSWYQQTPGQGLQFLFEYFSETQRNKGNFPGRFSGRQFSNSRSEMNVSTLELGDSALYLCASSLGWGRTGELFFGEGSRLTVL.

CDR3 sequence reads: CASSWGGRQFF. DNA of the CDR3: TGTGCCAGCAGTTGGGGGGGGCGGCAGTTCTTC. The rearrangement joins TRBV28 to TRBJ2-1, with D perhaps matching TRBD2 (7 bases). Between the trimmed V and J ends, which lost 4 bases and 12 bases, there was a span of 10 bases. The CDR3 spans 11 residues. The germline gives CDR1 MDHEN, CDR2 SYDVKM.

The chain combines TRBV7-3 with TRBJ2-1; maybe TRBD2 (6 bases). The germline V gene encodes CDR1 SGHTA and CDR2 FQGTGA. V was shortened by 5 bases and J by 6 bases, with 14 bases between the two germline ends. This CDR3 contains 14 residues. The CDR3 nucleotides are TGTGCCAGCAGCCCCCCCGGGACTCCCAATGAGCAGTTCTTC. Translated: CASSPPGTPNEQFF. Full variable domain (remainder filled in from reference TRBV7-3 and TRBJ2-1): GAGVSQTPSNKVTEKGKYVELRCDPISGHTALYWYRQSLGQGPEFLIYFQGTGAADDSGLPNDRFFAVRPEGSVSTLKIQRTERGDSAVYLCASSPPGTPNEQFFGPGTRLTVL.

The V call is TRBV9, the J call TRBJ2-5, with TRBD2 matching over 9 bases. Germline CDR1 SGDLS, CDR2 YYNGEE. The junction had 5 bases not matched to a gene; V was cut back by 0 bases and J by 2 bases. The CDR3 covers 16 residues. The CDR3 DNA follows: TGTGCCAGCAGCGTAGCTGGCGGGGGGGGACAAGAGACCCAGTACTTC. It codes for CASSVAGGGGQETQYF.

CDR3 loop: CASSRPGGGPYEQYF. CDR3 coding DNA: TGTGCCAGCAGCCGACCAGGTGGGGGGCCCTACGAGCAGTACTTC. V usage is TRBV7-9 and J usage is TRBJ2-7; D possibly uses TRBD1 or TRBD2 (6 bases each). Trimming stripped 5 bases from V and 2 bases from J, with 16 bases between. The germline V gene has CDR1 SEHNR and CDR2 FQNEAQ (reference sequence). The CDR3 is 15 amino acids.

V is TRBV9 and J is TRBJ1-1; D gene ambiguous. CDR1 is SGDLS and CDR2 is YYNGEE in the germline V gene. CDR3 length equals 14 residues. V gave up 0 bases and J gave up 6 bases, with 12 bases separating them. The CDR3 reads CASSVDGVQAEAFF. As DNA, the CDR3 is TGTGCCAGCAGCGTAGACGGTGTGCAGGCTGAAGCTTTCTTT.

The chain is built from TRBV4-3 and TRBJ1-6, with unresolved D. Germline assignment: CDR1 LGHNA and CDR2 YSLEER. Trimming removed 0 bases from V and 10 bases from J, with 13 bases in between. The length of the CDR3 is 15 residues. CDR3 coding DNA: TGCGCCAGCAGCCAAGAGAAGGGAACGAGGTCACCCCTCCACTTT. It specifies CASSQEKGTRSPLHF.

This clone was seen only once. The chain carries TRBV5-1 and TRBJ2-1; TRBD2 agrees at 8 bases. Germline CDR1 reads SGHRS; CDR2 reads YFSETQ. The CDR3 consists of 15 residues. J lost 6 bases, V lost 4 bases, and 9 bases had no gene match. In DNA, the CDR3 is TGCGCCAGCAGCGCCGAAGCGGGAGTTTTCAATGAGCAGTTCTTC. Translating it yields CASSAEAGVFNEQFF.

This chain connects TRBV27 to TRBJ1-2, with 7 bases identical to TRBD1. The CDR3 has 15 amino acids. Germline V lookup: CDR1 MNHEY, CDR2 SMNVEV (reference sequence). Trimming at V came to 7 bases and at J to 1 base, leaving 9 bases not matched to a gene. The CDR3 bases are TGTGCCAGCACCCCCCGGGACAGCTTTAACTATGGCTACACCTTC. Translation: CASTPRDSFNYGYTF.

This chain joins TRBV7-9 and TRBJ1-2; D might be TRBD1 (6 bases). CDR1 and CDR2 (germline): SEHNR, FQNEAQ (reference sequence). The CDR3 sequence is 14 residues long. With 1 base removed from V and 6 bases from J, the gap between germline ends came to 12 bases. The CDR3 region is CASSLVGTGNGYTF. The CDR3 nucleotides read TGTGCCAGCAGCTTAGTTGGAACAGGGAATGGCTACACCTTC.

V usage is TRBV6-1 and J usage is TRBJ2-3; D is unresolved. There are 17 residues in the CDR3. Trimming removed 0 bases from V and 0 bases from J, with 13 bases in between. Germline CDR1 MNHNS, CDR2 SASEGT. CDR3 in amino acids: CASSEAGFLTSTDTQYF. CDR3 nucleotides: TGTGCCAGCAGTGAAGCTGGCTTCCTCACTAGCACAGATACGCAGTATTTT.

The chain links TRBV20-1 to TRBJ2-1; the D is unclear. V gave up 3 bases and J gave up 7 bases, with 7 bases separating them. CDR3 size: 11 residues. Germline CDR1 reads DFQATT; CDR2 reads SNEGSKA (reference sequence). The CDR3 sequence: CSASVRNEQFF. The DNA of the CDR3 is TGCAGTGCTAGCGTGAGGAATGAGCAGTTCTTC.

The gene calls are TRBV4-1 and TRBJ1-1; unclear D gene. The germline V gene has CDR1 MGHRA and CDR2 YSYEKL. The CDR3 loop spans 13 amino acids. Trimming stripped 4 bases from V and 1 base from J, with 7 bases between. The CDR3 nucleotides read TGCGCCAGCAGCCGTACACCGAACACTGAAGCTTTCTTT. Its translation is CASSRTPNTEAFF.

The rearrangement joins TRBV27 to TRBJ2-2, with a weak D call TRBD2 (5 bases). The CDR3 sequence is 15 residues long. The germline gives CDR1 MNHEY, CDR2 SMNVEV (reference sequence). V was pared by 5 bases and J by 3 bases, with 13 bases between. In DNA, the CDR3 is TGTGCCAGCAGTCTTACCGGGGTTCACACCGGGGAGCTGTTTTTT. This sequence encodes CASSLTGVHTGELFF.

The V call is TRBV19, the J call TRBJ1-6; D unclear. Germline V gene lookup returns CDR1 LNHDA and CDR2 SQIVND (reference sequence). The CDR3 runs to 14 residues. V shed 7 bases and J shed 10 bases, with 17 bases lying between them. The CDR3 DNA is TGTGCCAGTACCCCCCGAGGGCCAGGATCACCCCTCCACTTT. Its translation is CASTPRGPGSPLHF.

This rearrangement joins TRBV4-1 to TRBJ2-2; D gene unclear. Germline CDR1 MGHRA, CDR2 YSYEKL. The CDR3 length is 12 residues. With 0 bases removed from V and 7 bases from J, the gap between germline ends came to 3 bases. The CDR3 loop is CASSQEVGELFF. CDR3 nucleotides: TGCGCCAGCAGCCAAGAGGTCGGGGAGCTGTTTTTT.

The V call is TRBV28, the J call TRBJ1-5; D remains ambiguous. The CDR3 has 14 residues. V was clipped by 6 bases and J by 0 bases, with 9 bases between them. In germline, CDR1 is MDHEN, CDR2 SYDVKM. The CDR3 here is CASSGDYSNQPQHF. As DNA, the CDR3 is TGTGCCAGCAGCGGCGATTATAGCAATCAGCCCCAGCATTTT.

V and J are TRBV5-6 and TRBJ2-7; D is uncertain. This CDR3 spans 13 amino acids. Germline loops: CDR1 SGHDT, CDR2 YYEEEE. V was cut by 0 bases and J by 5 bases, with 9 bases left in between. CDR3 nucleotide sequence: TGTGCCAGCAGCTTGGGGGTAGGCGACGAGCAGTACTTC. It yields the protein CASSLGVGDEQYF.

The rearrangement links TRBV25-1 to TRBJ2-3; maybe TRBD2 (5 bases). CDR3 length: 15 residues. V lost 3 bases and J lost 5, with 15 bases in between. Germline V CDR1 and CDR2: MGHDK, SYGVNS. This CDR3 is CASSDSRRHGDTQYF. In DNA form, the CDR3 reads TGTGCCAGCAGTGACTCAAGGAGGCATGGAGATACGCAGTATTTT.

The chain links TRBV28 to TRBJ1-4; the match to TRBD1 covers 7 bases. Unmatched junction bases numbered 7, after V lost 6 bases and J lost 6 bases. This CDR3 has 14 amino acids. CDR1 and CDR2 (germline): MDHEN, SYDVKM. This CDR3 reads CASRRQGSDEKLFF. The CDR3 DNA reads TGTGCCAGCAGACGACAGGGATCGGATGAAAAACTGTTTTTT.

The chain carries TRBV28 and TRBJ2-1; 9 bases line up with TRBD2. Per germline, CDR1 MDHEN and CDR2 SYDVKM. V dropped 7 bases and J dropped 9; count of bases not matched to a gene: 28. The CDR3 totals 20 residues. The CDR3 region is CASTKGGAGGSAGGFGEQFF. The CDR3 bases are TGTGCCAGCACCAAAGGTGGGGCAGGGGGTTCAGCGGGGGGCTTTGGTGAGCAGTTCTTC. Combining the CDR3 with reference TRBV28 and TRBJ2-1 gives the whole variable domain DVKVTQSSRYLVKRTGEKVFLECVQDMDHENMFWYRQDPGLGLRLIYFSYDVKMKEKGDIPEGYSVSREKKERFSLILESASTNQTSMYLCASTKGGAGGSAGGFGEQFFGPGTRLTVL.

CDR3 loop: CASSEAQGGVYGYTF. The CDR3 DNA is TGTGCCAGCAGTGAAGCCCAGGGGGGGGTCTATGGCTACACCTTC. The chain is built from TRBV2 and TRBJ1-2, with TRBD1 identical over 7 bases. The V gene end was trimmed by 0 bases and the J gene end by 4 bases; junction bases not matched to a gene: 5. The CDR3 extends over 15 amino acids. Germline assignment: CDR1 SNHLY and CDR2 FYNNEI. The full variable domain, completed using reference TRBV2 and TRBJ1-2, is EPEVTQTPSHQVTQMGQEVILRCVPISNHLYFYWYRQILGQKVEFLVSFYNNEISEKSEIFDDQFSVERPDGSNFTLKIRSTKLEDSAMYFCASSEAQGGVYGYTFGSGTRLTVV.

The CDR3 spells CAISPSSGNTIYF. The DNA of the CDR3 is TGTGCCATCAGCCCTTCCTCTGGAAACACCATATATTTT. The chain carries TRBV10-3 and TRBJ1-3, with D unclear. Trimming removed 6 bases at V and 0 bases at J, with 6 bases between. Germline CDR1 ENHRY, CDR2 SYGVKD. CDR3 size: 13 residues.

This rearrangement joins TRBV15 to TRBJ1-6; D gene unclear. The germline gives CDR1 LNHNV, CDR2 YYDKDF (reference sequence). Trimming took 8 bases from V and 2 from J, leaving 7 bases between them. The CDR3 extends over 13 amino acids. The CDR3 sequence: CATSRAYNSPLHF. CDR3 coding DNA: TGTGCCACCTCCCGGGCCTATAATTCACCCCTCCACTTT.

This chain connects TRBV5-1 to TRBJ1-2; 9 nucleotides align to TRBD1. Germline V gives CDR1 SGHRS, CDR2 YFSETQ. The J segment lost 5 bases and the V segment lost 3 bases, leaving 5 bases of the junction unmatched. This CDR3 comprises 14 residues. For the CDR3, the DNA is TGCGCCAGCAGCTCTACAGGGGGCGGGTATGGCTACACCTTC. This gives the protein CASSSTGGGYGYTF.

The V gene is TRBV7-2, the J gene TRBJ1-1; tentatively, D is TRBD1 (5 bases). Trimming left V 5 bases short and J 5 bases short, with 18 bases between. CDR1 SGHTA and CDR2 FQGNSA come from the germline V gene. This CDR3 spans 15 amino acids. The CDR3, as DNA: TGTGCCAGCAGCCTGTATGGGACCCCGGCGACTGAAGCTTTCTTT. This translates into CASSLYGTPATEAFF.

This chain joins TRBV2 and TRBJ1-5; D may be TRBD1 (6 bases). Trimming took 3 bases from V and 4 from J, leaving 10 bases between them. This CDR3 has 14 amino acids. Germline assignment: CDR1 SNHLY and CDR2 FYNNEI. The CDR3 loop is CASSERQGNQPQHF. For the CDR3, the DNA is TGTGCCAGCAGTGAGAGGCAGGGGAATCAGCCCCAGCATTTT.

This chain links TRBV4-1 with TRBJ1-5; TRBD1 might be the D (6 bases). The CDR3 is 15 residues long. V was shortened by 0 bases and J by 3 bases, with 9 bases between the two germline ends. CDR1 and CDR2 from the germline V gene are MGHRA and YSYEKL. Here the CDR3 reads CASSQEWGANQPQHF. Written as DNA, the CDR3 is TGCGCCAGCAGCCAAGAGTGGGGGGCCAATCAGCCCCAGCATTTT.

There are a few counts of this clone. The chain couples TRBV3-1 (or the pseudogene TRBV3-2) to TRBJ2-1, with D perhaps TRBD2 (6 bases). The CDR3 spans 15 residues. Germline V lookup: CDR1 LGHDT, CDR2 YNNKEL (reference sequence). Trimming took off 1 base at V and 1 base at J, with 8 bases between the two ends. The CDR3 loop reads CASSQGEVSYNEQFF. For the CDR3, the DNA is TGTGCCAGCAGCCAAGGGGAGGTTTCCTACAATGAGCAGTTCTTC.

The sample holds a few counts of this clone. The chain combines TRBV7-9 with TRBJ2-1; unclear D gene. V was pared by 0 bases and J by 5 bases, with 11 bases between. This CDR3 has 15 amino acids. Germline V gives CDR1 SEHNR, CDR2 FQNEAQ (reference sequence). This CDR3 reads CASSLAAGTHNEQFF. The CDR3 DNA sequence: TGTGCCAGCAGCTTAGCGGCCGGCACGCACAATGAGCAGTTCTTC.

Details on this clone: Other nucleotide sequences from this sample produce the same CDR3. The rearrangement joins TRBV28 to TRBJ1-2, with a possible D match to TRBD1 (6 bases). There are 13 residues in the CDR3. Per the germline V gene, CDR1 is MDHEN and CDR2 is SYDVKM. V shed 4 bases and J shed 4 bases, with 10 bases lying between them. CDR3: CASSSQGTYGYTF. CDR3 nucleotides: TGTGCCAGCAGTTCTCAGGGGACCTATGGCTACACCTTC.